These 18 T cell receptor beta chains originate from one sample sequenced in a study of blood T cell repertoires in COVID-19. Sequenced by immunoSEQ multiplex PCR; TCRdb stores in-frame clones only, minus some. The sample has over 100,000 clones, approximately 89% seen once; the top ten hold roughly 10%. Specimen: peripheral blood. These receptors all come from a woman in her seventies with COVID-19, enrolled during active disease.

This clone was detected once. Written as DNA, the CDR3 is TGTGCCAGCAGTGACAGGACCTCTGGAAACACCATATATTTT. This codes for CASSDRTSGNTIYF. The chain uses TRBV28 and TRBJ1-3; D is possibly TRBD1 (6 bases). The CDR3 totals 14 residues. V was pared by 5 bases and J by 0 bases, with 8 bases between. Per germline, CDR1 MDHEN and CDR2 SYDVKM. Based on the CDR3 plus reference TRBV28 and TRBJ1-3, the full variable domain is DVKVTQSSRYLVKRTGEKVFLECVQDMDHENMFWYRQDPGLGLRLIYFSYDVKMKEKGDIPEGYSVSREKKERFSLILESASTNQTSMYLCASSDRTSGNTIYFGEGSWLTVV.

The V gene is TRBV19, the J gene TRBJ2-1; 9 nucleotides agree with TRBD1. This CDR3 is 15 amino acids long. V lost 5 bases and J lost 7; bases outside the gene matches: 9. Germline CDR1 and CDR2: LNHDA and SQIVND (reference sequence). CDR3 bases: TGTGCCAGTAGTCCCGGGACAGGGTTCAGGAATGAGCAGTTCTTC. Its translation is CASSPGTGFRNEQFF.

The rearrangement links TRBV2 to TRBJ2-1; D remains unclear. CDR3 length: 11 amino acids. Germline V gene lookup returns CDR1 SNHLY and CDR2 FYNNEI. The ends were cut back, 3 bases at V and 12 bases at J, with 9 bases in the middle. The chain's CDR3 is CASSEFGAQFF. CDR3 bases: TGTGCCAGCAGTGAGTTTGGAGCGCAGTTCTTC.

CDR3 DNA: TGTGCCAGCAGCGTAGGTAGCGGGACCCTCTACAATGAGCAGTTCTTC. Protein: CASSVGSGTLYNEQFF. This sequence joins TRBV9 and TRBJ2-1; 8 nucleotides match TRBD2. V lost 0 bases and J lost 3; bases outside the gene matches: 5. Germline V CDR1 and CDR2: SGDLS, YYNGEE. The CDR3 is made up of 16 amino acids.

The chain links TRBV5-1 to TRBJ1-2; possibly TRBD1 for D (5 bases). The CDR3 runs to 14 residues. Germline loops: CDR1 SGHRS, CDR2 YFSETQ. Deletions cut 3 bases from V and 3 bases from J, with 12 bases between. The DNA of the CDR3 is TGCGCCAGCAGCTCGGGGGGTGGAGACTATGGCTACACCTTC. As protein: CASSSGGGDYGYTF.

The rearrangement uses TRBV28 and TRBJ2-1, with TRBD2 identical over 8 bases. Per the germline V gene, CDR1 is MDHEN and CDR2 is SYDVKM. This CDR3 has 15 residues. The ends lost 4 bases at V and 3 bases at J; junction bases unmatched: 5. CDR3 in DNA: TGTGCCAGCAGTTCTGCTAGCGGGTACTACAATGAGCAGTTCTTC. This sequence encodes CASSSASGYYNEQFF.

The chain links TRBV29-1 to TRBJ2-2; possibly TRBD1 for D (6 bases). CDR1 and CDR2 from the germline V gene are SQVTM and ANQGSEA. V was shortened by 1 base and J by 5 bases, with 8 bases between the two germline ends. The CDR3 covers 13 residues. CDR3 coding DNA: TGCAGCGTTGAAGTAGGGGGAACCGGGGAGCTGTTTTTT. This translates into CSVEVGGTGELFF.

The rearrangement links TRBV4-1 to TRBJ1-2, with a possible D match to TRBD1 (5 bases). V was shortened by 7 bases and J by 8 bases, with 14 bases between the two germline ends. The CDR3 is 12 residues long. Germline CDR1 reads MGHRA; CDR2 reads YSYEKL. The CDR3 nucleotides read TGCGCCAGCACAGGGTCCTCATTGGGCTACACCTTC. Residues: CASTGSSLGYTF.

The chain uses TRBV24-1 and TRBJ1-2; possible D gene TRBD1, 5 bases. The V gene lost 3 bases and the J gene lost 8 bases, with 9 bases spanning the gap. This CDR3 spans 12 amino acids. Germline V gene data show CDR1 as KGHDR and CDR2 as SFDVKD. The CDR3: CATSDAGRGYTF. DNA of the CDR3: TGTGCCACCAGTGATGCGGGACGAGGCTACACCTTC.

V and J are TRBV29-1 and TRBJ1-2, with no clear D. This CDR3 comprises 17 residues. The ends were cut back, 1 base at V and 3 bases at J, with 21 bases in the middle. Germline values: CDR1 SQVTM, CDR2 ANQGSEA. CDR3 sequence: CSVEGTPGTMGDYGYTF. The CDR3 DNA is TGCAGCGTTGAAGGTACACCGGGTACGATGGGTGACTATGGCTACACCTTC.

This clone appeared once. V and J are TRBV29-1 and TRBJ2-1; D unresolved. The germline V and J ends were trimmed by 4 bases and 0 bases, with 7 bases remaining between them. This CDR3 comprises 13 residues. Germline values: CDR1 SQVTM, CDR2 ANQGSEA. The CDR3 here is CSVVVSSYNEQFF. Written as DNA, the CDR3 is TGCAGCGTTGTGGTCAGCTCCTACAATGAGCAGTTCTTC.

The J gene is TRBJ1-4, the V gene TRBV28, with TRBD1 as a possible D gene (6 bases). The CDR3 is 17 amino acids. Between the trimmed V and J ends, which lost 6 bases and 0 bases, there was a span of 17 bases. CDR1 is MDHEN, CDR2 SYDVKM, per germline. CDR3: CASSGPGHLATNEKLFF. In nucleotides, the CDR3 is TGTGCCAGCAGCGGCCCGGGACACCTTGCAACTAATGAAAAACTGTTTTTT.

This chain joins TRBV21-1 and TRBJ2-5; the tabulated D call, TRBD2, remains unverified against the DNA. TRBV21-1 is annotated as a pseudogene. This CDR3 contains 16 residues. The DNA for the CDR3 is TGTGCCAGCACCGGTGGAGCAGCTAAGTACCAAGAGACCCAGTACTTC. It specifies CASTGGAAKYQETQYF.

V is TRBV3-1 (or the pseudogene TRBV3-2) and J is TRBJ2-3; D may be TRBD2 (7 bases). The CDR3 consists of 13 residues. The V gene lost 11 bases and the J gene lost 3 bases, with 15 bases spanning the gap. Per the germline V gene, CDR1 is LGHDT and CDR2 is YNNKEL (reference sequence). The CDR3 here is CASRGGGTDTQYF. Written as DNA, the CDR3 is TGTGCCTCAAGGGGAGGGGGGACAGATACGCAGTATTTT.

The CDR3 coding sequence is TGTGCCACACGACAGGGGGCCAACACAGATACGCAGTATTTT. It codes for CATRQGANTDTQYF. The genes are TRBV28 and TRBJ2-3; 10 nucleotides align to TRBD1. This CDR3 is built from 14 residues. V was clipped by 10 bases and J by 2 bases; unmatched bases: 6. The germline V gene has CDR1 MDHEN and CDR2 SYDVKM.

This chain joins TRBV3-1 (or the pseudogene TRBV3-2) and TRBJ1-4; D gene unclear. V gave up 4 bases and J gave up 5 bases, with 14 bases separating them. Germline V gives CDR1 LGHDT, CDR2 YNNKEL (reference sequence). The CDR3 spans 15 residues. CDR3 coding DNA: TGTGCCAGCAGCCCCTTAGGAGAGCAGAATGAAAAACTGTTTTTT. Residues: CASSPLGEQNEKLFF.

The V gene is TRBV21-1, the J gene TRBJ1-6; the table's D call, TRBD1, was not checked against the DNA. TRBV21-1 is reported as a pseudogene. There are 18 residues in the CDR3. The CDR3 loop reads CASSKTRGTSSYNSPLHF. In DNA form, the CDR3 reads TGTGCCAGCAGCAAAACGAGAGGGACAAGCTCCTATAATTCACCCCTCCACTTT.

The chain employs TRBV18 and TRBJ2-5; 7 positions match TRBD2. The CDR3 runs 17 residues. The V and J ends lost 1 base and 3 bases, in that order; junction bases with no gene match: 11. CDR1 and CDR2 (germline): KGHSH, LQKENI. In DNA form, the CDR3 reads TGTGCCAGCTCACCACAGTCGAAAAAGGCGGGGGAAGAGACCCAGTACTTC. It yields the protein CASSPQSKKAGEETQYF. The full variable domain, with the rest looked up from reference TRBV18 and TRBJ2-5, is NAGVMQNPRHLVRRRGQEARLRCSPMKGHSHVYWYRQLPEEGLKFMVYLQKENIIDESGMPKERFSAEFPKEGPSILRIQQVVRGDSAAYFCASSPQSKKAGEETQYFGPGTRLLVL.